Listed here are 24 T cell receptor beta chains from one sample, sequenced in a study of blood T cell repertoires in COVID-19. Libraries were prepared by immunoSEQ multiplex PCR; TCRdb keeps only in-frame clonotypes and omits some of them. The repertoire has more than 150,000 clones, roughly 90% of them found once; the top ten carry 20%. The specimen was peripheral blood. The source is a man between 65 and 85 years old with active or convalescent COVID-19.

The genes are TRBV6-2 or TRBV6-3 and TRBJ2-7; 8 bases agree with TRBD2. Germline CDR1 MNHEY, CDR2 SVGEGT. V lost 4 bases, J lost 6 bases, and 8 bases stayed unmatched. CDR3 length: 14 amino acids. CDR3 in amino acids: CASSSYGRGGEQYF. CDR3 coding DNA: TGTGCCAGCAGTTCGTACGGGAGGGGAGGCGAGCAGTACTTC.

This chain connects TRBV18 to TRBJ1-2, with D unclear. With 2 bases removed from V and 6 bases from J, the gap between germline ends came to 7 bases. Germline CDR1 KGHSH, CDR2 LQKENI. The CDR3 runs to 12 residues. For the CDR3, the DNA is TGTGCCAGCTCACCAGGGCGGGATGGCTACACCTTC. It yields the protein CASSPGRDGYTF.

With regard to this clone: This sample includes further DNA sequences coding for the same CDR3. The V and J genes are TRBV19 and TRBJ1-1; 9 bases agree with TRBD1. V shed 4 bases and J 2 bases; nucleotides not matched to a gene: 2. Germline CDR1 LNHDA, CDR2 SQIVND (reference sequence). This CDR3 comprises 14 residues. The CDR3 nucleotides are TGTGCCAGTAGTAGGGACAGGGTCAACACTGAAGCTTTCTTT. Its protein is CASSRDRVNTEAFF.

The rearrangement joins TRBV5-1 to TRBJ1-1; tentatively, D is TRBD1 (5 bases). Trimming took 4 bases from V and 5 from J, leaving 15 bases between them. Germline CDR1 reads SGHRS; CDR2 reads YFSETQ. There are 14 residues in the CDR3. CDR3: CASSPLTEVTEAFF. The DNA of the CDR3 is TGCGCCAGCAGCCCACTGACAGAGGTGACTGAAGCTTTCTTT. Based on the CDR3 plus reference TRBV5-1 and TRBJ1-1, the full variable domain is KAGVTQTPRYLIKTRGQQVTLSCSPISGHRSVSWYQQTPGQGLQFLFEYFSETQRNKGNFPGRFSGRQFSNSRSEMNVSTLELGDSALYLCASSPLTEVTEAFFGQGTRLTVV.

The chain is built from TRBV5-1 and TRBJ2-7; 8 bases are a match to TRBD1. The CDR3 is 14 residues long. Per germline, CDR1 SGHRS and CDR2 YFSETQ. Germline trimming cut 3 bases from V and 4 bases from J; bases unmatched to any gene: 6. CDR3 sequence: CASSSGGARYEQYF. The CDR3 DNA follows: TGCGCCAGCAGCTCAGGGGGCGCAAGGTACGAGCAGTACTTC.

The chain links TRBV5-4 to TRBJ2-7, with TRBD1 matching 7 bases. V trimming: 4 bases; J trimming: 1 base; junction bases outside the gene matches: 11. Germline lookup yields CDR1 SGHNT and CDR2 YYREEE (reference sequence). This CDR3 region has 16 residues. This chain's CDR3 is CASSPGAGTASYEQYF. DNA of the CDR3: TGTGCCAGCAGCCCCGGGGCCGGGACAGCTTCCTACGAGCAGTACTTC.

The chain joins TRBV24-1 to TRBJ2-1; 7 bases are a match to TRBD2. The CDR3 spans 16 residues. CDR1 and CDR2 (germline): KGHDR, SFDVKD. With V trimmed by 0 bases and J by 0 bases, 1 base remained unmatched. The CDR3 region is CATSDLLADSYNEQFF. For the CDR3, the DNA is TGTGCCACCAGTGATTTGCTAGCGGACTCCTACAATGAGCAGTTCTTC.

The chain has TRBV5-1 and TRBJ1-5; 7 positions match TRBD1. The V gene end was trimmed by 0 bases and the J gene end by 7 bases; junction bases not matched to a gene: 4. The CDR3 is made up of 14 amino acids. Germline CDR1 reads SGHRS; CDR2 reads YFSETQ. The CDR3 sequence: CASSLGTGGQPQHF. Written as DNA, the CDR3 is TGCGCCAGCAGCTTGGGGACAGGAGGACAGCCCCAGCATTTT.

The J gene is TRBJ2-5, the V gene TRBV19; D not resolved. Germline V gene lookup returns CDR1 LNHDA and CDR2 SQIVND (reference sequence). The V end was cut by 7 bases, the J end by 5 bases, with 17 bases between. This CDR3 is built from 14 residues. The CDR3 reads CASTAQNARETQYF. The CDR3 coding sequence is TGTGCCAGTACTGCCCAAAACGCCCGGGAGACCCAGTACTTC.

This chain connects TRBV5-1 to TRBJ1-5; no firm D call. Germline CDR1 is SGHRS and CDR2 is YFSETQ. Trimming removed 4 bases at V and 10 bases at J, with 12 bases between. This CDR3 is built from 12 residues. CDR3 bases: TGCGCCAGCAGCCACGACATGGGCCCCCAGCATTTT. This codes for CASSHDMGPQHF.

There are a few counts of this clone. The chain employs TRBV11-2 and TRBJ2-7; 8 bases map to TRBD1. The germline CDR1 and CDR2 sequences are SGHAT and FQNNGV. The J segment lost 6 bases and the V segment lost 6 bases, leaving 7 bases of the junction unmatched. The CDR3 is 13 amino acids. The CDR3 DNA reads as TGTGCCAGCAGTTCGGACAGGGCTGTCGAGCAGTACTTC. Translation gives CASSSDRAVEQYF.

The chain is built from TRBV5-1 and TRBJ1-4; 7 nucleotides line up with TRBD1. Germline assignment: CDR1 SGHRS and CDR2 YFSETQ. There are 14 residues in the CDR3. Trimming removed 0 bases from V and 7 bases from J; junction bases left unmatched: 3. The chain's CDR3 is CASSLEGASEKLFF. The DNA of the CDR3 is TGCGCCAGCAGCTTGGAGGGGGCGAGTGAAAAACTGTTTTTT. The variable domain in full, with the rest retrieved from reference TRBV5-1 and TRBJ1-4, is KAGVTQTPRYLIKTRGQQVTLSCSPISGHRSVSWYQQTPGQGLQFLFEYFSETQRNKGNFPGRFSGRQFSNSRSEMNVSTLELGDSALYLCASSLEGASEKLFFGSGTQLSVL.

This sequence joins TRBV7-2 and TRBJ2-1; D is perhaps TRBD2 (5 bases). Germline V gives CDR1 SGHTA, CDR2 FQGNSA. This CDR3 is built from 15 residues. V was trimmed by 4 bases and J by 6 bases, leaving 16 bases between them. The CDR3 DNA follows: TGTGCCAGCAGCTCCGGACCCATTGAGGGCAATGAGCAGTTCTTC. Its protein product is CASSSGPIEGNEQFF.

The V call is TRBV7-9, the J call TRBJ1-5, with D possibly TRBD1 on 6 matching bases. The germline CDR1 and CDR2 sequences are SEHNR and FQNEAQ (reference sequence). V lost 2 bases to trimming and J lost 3 bases, with 14 bases between them. There are 16 residues in the CDR3. CDR3 amino acids: CASSLWGPELNQPQHF. CDR3 DNA: TGTGCCAGCAGCTTATGGGGGCCCGAACTCAATCAGCCCCAGCATTTT.

The rearrangement uses TRBV27 and TRBJ1-2, with TRBD1 matching over 8 bases. The CDR3 totals 14 residues. V shed 5 bases and J 7 bases; nucleotides not matched to a gene: 9. Per the germline V gene, CDR1 is MNHEY and CDR2 is SMNVEV (reference sequence). The CDR3 reads CASSPQTGVVGYTF. DNA of the CDR3: TGTGCCAGCAGTCCCCAGACAGGGGTGGTTGGCTACACCTTC.

The chain is built from TRBV6-5 and TRBJ1-1, with 9 bases matching TRBD1. Germline V CDR1 and CDR2: MNHEY, SVGAGI. CDR3 length: 15 amino acids. With 2 bases clipped from V and 5 bases from J, the junction kept 6 bases outside the gene matches. The CDR3 nucleotides are TGTGCCAGCAGTTACAGGGGACAGGGATATACTGAAGCTTTCTTT. Amino acids: CASSYRGQGYTEAFF.

The gene calls are TRBV15 and TRBJ2-3, with 14 positions matching TRBD2. The germline V gene encodes CDR1 LNHNV and CDR2 YYDKDF (reference sequence). V was clipped by 0 bases and J by 0 bases; unmatched bases: 11. The CDR3 extends over 21 amino acids. The CDR3 coding sequence is TGTGCCACCAGCAGAGATGTGAGACTAGCGGGAGGGGTGGGGAGCACAGATACGCAGTATTTT. Its translation: CATSRDVRLAGGVGSTDTQYF.

This chain joins TRBV29-1 and TRBJ1-2; the D gene is possibly TRBD1 (6 bases). The V and J ends lost 8 bases and 2 bases respectively, with 9 bases between them. Germline V CDR1 and CDR2: SQVTM, ANQGSEA. The CDR3 is 11 residues long. CDR3 sequence: CSTGNNYGYTF. CDR3 sequence (DNA): TGCAGCACAGGGAACAACTATGGCTACACCTTC.

The chain employs TRBV5-1 and TRBJ2-5; TRBD2 is a possible D gene (5 bases). Germline V gives CDR1 SGHRS, CDR2 YFSETQ. This CDR3 is 17 amino acids long. Trimming pared 3 bases from V and 2 bases from J, leaving 20 bases between. The CDR3 DNA reads as TGCGCCAGCAGCTACGGTCTCCCGCGGGCTTCTCAAGAGACCCAGTACTTC. It yields the protein CASSYGLPRASQETQYF.

The chain joins TRBV7-3 to TRBJ2-2; D may be TRBD1 (5 bases). V lost 2 bases to trimming and J lost 5 bases, with 6 bases between them. In germline, CDR1 is SGHTA, CDR2 FQGTGA. The CDR3 covers 13 residues. The CDR3 here is CASSLGQTGELFF. DNA of the CDR3: TGTGCCAGCAGCTTAGGACAAACCGGGGAGCTGTTTTTT.

The gene calls are TRBV7-9 and TRBJ2-3; D may be TRBD2 (5 bases). Trimming took 0 bases from V and 1 from J, leaving 14 bases between them. CDR3 length equals 17 residues. Germline V lookup: CDR1 SEHNR, CDR2 FQNEAQ (reference sequence). CDR3 loop: CASSLALDSGGTDTQYF. The CDR3 DNA sequence: TGTGCCAGCAGCTTAGCGCTTGACTCCGGGGGCACAGATACGCAGTATTTT.

The chain recombines TRBV6-6 with TRBJ1-2; TRBD1 aligns across 8 bases. This CDR3 spans 12 amino acids. Germline V gene lookup returns CDR1 MNHNY and CDR2 SVGAGI (reference sequence). Losses at the gene ends were 6 bases for V and 7 bases for J; bases not matched to a gene: 4. The CDR3 DNA follows: TGTGCCAGCAGCAATACAGGGGGTGGCTACACCTTC. It yields the protein CASSNTGGGYTF.

The J gene is TRBJ1-5, the V gene TRBV28, with TRBD1 identical over 9 bases. Germline V gene sequence: CDR1 MDHEN, CDR2 SYDVKM. The trim removed 8 bases at V and 4 bases at J, leaving 12 bases unmatched. CDR3 size: 16 residues. CDR3 DNA sequence: TGTGCCAGCCTACGGGGTGGGACAGGGCGAAATCAGCCCCAGCATTTT. This sequence encodes CASLRGGTGRNQPQHF.

The chain is built from TRBV7-2 and TRBJ1-2; TRBD1 is a possible D gene (5 bases). Trimming stripped 3 bases from V and 3 bases from J, with 14 bases between. The germline gives CDR1 SGHTA, CDR2 FQGNSA. CDR3 length equals 15 residues. Written as DNA, the CDR3 is TGTGCCAGCAGCTTTTCAGGGAACGAGGACTATGGCTACACCTTC. Residues: CASSFSGNEDYGYTF.